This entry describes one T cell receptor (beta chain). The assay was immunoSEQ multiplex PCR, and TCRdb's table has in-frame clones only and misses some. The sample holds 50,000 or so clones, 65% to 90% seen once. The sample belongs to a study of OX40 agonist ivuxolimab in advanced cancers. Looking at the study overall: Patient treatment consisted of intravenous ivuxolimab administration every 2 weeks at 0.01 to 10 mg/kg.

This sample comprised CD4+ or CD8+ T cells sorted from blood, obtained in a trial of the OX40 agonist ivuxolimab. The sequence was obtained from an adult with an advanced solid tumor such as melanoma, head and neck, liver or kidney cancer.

The CDR3 is CASSPRLAGGENTGELFF. The CDR3 nucleotides read TGTGCCAGCTCACCACGCCTAGCGGGGGGCGAGAACACCGGGGAGCTGTTTTTT. The chain is built from TRBV18 and TRBJ2-2; 11 bases align to TRBD2. J gave up 1 base and V 1 base, and 5 bases lay outside the gene matches. The CDR3 sequence is 18 residues long. Germline-derived CDR1 and CDR2 are KGHSH and LQKENI.